This record covers a single T cell receptor beta chain. It has no known antigen specificity. No base-level quality is on record; no much larger clone is a single base apart. TCR cDNA was synthesized by 5'RACE template switching, which introduced a universal primer site and unique molecular identifiers. cDNA synthesis was primed from both the TCR alpha and TCR beta constant segments. Library amplification involved two PCR steps, and the second step added sample barcodes and sequencing adapters. Libraries were sequenced on Illumina HiSeq 2500 (2x100 bp) or NovaSeq (2x150 bp). The published analysis was carried out like this. Reads were demultiplexed and collapsed into UMI consensus sequences with MIGEC, and V(D)J alignment was performed with MiXCR. Using edgeR on replicate PBMC samples, clonotypes were called vaccine-responding if FDR was below 0.01 and the log2 fold change was above 5 up to day 15. CD4 or CD8 identity was assigned to each bulk clonotype according to whether the clonotype was present at higher abundance in the sequenced CD4 repertoire or the sequenced CD8 repertoire. TCRdb reran the public reads through fastp at Q25 and MiXCR, keeping productive beta chains. Each record represents a unique CDR3 protein, reported with the most common genes and DNA among its rows. None of the V and J calls come from the authors' own analysis; TCRdb made them. This sample holds fewer than 650,000 distinct CDR3 sequences; around a fifth were observed only once. About 16% of the sample comes from the top ten.

This record comes from a study of T cells after yellow fever vaccination (dated by TCRdb to between 2018 and 2020). Study-level background: Libraries from fractions with low cell numbers were prepared with the SMART-Seq v4 Ultra Low Input RNA kit. To follow T-cell clones before and after both primary and booster YFV17D yellow fever vaccination, bulk TCR alpha and beta repertoires underwent longitudinal sequencing. Two healthy male donors made up the cohort, one aged 18 to 30 years and the other aged 30 to 39 years. Blood samples were taken at several timepoints before and after primary and secondary immunization, and bulk PBMC replicates and cell subsets were isolated.

The paper's findings and limits, for the study overall: FACS-sorted repertoires could contain abundant contaminating clonotypes from the bulk population, so computational filtering was required. Most clones expanded after primary vaccination were re-detected after the booster (about 96% of CD4 and around 86% of CD8), suggesting broad memory maintenance. The secondary T-cell response was found to be weaker but faster than the primary response, with a peak reached on day 5 rather than on day 15. The study included only a couple of donors, which limits how far the findings can be generalized. A small share of clonotypes was detected in both CD4 and CD8 compartments, with the overlap likely arising from convergent recombination.

V gives up 6 bases and J gives up 1 base, and the segment between their germline ends measures 7 bases. CDR1 and CDR2, per the germline V gene, are MNHEY and SVGEGT. From the cysteine up to the phenylalanine, the CDR3 has a length of 12 residues. Only CDR3 DNA remains: 36 bases, in frame from the first base. Reading the label with the study, this specimen's treatment or condition is: live attenuated yellow fever vaccine strain. Two biological replicates of bulk PBMCs were collected at each blood-draw timepoint. PBMCs were isolated from peripheral blood using a standard Ficoll-Paque protocol. RNA was extracted with TriZol from bulk PBMCs, CD4 and CD8 fractions, and dextramer-positive and dextramer-negative fractions.

This sequence uses TRBV6-2 or TRBV6-3 and TRBJ2-7; no confident D gene assignment can be made. This specimen was PBMCs, taken approximately 22 days after the first yellow fever vaccination. This TCR was sampled from a man between 18 and 29 years old who received the YFV17D yellow fever vaccine. In nucleotide form, the sequence is TGTGCCAGCAGCACTACATCCTACGAGCAGTACTTC. Translation gives CASSTTSYEQYF.